This TCR beta chain originates from a study of T cell changes during pregnancy in multiple sclerosis. The repertoire was sequenced with immunoSEQ multiplex PCR; TCRdb's copy has only in-frame clones and lacks some. This sample has 100,000 or so clones, with 90% to 95% found just once. Germline assignment: CDR1 SNHLY and CDR2 FYNNEI. This CDR3 contains 17 residues. The TCR was taken from a female donor with multiple sclerosis, enrolled in a pregnancy study. The source was peripheral blood, collected before pregnancy. This chain joins TRBV2 and TRBJ2-1, with 10 nucleotides matching TRBD1. CDR3 bases: TGTGCGGTTTTGGGACAGGGGTGGACCAGCTCCTACAATGAGCAGTTCTTC. It encodes CAVLGQGWTSSYNEQFF.